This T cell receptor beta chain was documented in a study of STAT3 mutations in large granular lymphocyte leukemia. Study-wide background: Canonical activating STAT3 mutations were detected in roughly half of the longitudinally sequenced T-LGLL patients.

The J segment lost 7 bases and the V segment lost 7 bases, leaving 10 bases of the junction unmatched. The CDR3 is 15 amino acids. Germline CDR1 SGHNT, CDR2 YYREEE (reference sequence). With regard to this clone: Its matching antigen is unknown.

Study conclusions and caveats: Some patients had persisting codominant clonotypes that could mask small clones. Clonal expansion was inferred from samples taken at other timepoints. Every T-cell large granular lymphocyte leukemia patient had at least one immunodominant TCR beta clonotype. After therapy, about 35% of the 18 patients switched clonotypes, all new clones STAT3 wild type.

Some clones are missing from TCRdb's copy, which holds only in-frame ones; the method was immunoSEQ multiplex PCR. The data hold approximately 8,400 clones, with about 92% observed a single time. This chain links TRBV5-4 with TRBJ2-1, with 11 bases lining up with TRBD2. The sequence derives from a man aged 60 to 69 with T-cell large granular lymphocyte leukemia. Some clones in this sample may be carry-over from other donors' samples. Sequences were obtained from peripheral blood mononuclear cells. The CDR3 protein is CASAYTSGRINEQFF. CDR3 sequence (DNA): TGTGCCAGCGCTTATACTAGCGGGAGAATTAATGAGCAGTTCTTC.